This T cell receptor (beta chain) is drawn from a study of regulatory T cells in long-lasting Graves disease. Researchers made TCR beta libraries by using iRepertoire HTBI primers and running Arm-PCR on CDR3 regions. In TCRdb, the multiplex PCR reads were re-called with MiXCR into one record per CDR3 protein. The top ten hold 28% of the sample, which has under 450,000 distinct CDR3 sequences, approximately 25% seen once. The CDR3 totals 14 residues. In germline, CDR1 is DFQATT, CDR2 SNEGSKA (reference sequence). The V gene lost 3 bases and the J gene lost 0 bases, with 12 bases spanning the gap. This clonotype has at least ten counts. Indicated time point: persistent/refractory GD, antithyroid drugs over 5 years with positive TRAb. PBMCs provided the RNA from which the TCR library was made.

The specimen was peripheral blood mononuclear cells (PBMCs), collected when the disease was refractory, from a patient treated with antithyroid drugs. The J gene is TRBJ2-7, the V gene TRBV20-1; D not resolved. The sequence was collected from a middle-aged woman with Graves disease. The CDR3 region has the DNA TGCAGTGCTAGCCTGGGTAGGGCCTCCTACGAGCAGTACTTC. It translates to CSASLGRASYEQYF.